Below are 10 T cell receptor beta chains sequenced from a single sample in a study of cytomegalovirus exposure and HLA in healthy donors listed by TCRdb under 2017. Libraries were made using the immunoSEQ multiplex PCR assay. For the multiplex PCR, a mixture combining 60 forward primers for TCR Vbeta segments and 13 reverse primers for TCR Jbeta segments was used. The table comes from immuneACCESS by way of TCRdb, which keeps in-frame sequences with V and J called. Part of the clones is missing from these tables; in studies checked, under half for an unresolved V gene and the rest for unknown reasons. The sample data list roughly 180,000 clones, and around 85% of these were observed just once. 1% of the sample is in the top ten clones. Sequenced: PBMCs. Every receptor here comes from a boy aged 2 to 10 in good health and CMV-seronegative.

This chain connects TRBV10-1 to TRBJ2-5; tentative D call: TRBD1 (6 bases). The ends were cut back, 4 bases at V and 0 bases at J, with 12 bases in the middle. The CDR3 is 15 residues long. CDR1 and CDR2 (germline): WNHNN, SYGVQD (reference sequence). CDR3 sequence (DNA): TGCGCCAGCAGTGCTTCAGGGGCCAACCAAGAGACCCAGTACTTC. Translating gives CASSASGANQETQYF.

The chain employs TRBV5-4 and TRBJ2-5; 8 bases are a match to TRBD2. The CDR3 loop spans 13 amino acids. The germline V gene encodes CDR1 SGHNT and CDR2 YYREEE (reference sequence). V lost 2 bases and J lost 4; bases outside the gene matches: 1. The CDR3, as DNA: TGTGCCAGCAGCTTCGGGGGGGGAGAGACCCAGTACTTC. This encodes CASSFGGGETQYF.

V is TRBV5-6 and J is TRBJ1-2; TRBD1 matches 8 bases. The V segment lost 0 bases and the J segment 3 bases; nucleotides outside the gene matches: 10. The CDR3 totals 17 residues. CDR1 is SGHDT and CDR2 is YYEEEE in the germline V gene. DNA for the CDR3: TGTGCCAGCAGCTTGGTGGGCAGGGGGCGAGAGGACTATGGCTACACCTTC. Translation gives CASSLVGRGREDYGYTF.

A note on this clone: The same CDR3 also results from other DNA sequences found in this sample. The chain is built from TRBV15 and TRBJ1-3; D possibly corresponds to TRBD1 (5 bases). Looked up from germline, CDR1 is LNHNV and CDR2 is YYDKDF (reference sequence). Trimming shortened V by 0 bases and J by 4 bases, and 10 bases separated the two germline ends. The CDR3 runs 15 residues. The CDR3 DNA reads as TGTGCCACCAGCAGAGATGGGGGGTCAGGAAACACCATATATTTT. This sequence encodes CATSRDGGSGNTIYF.

This clone was counted a few times. The V and J genes are TRBV5-4 and TRBJ2-3; TRBD2 aligns across 8 bases. V trimming: 7 bases; J trimming: 3 bases; junction bases outside the gene matches: 10. The CDR3 has 15 residues. Germline V gene data show CDR1 as SGHNT and CDR2 as YYREEE (reference sequence). The CDR3 coding sequence is TGTGCCAGCCAACGGGGTGGACTAGCAACAGATACGCAGTATTTT. It is translated as CASQRGGLATDTQYF.

This clone has only one observation. The chain recombines TRBV19 with TRBJ1-5; possibly TRBD1 for D (6 bases). CDR1 is LNHDA, CDR2 SQIVND, per germline (reference sequence). The CDR3 covers 16 residues. V lost 1 base, J lost 9 bases, and 19 bases lay in between. The DNA for the CDR3 is TGTGCCAGTAGTATAGTAAGCGCTTTACCAGGGGCGCCCCAGCATTTT. Its translation: CASSIVSALPGAPQHF.

V is TRBV7-6 and J is TRBJ2-1; TRBD2 is a possible D gene (7 bases). Trimming removed 4 bases at V and 8 bases at J, with 21 bases between. Looked up from germline, CDR1 is SGHVS and CDR2 is FNYEAQ. The CDR3 is 16 amino acids. The CDR3 is CASSSFRREGVDEQFF. The CDR3 nucleotides are TGTGCCAGCAGCTCCTTTAGGAGGGAGGGGGTGGATGAGCAGTTCTTC.

V and J are TRBV2 and TRBJ2-1; D is undetermined. CDR3 length equals 12 residues. The germline V and J ends were trimmed by 8 bases and 6 bases, with 11 bases remaining between them. In germline, CDR1 is SNHLY, CDR2 FYNNEI. CDR3 region: CASQALSNEQFF. CDR3 coding DNA: TGTGCCAGCCAGGCTCTATCCAATGAGCAGTTCTTC.

The chain employs TRBV5-1 and TRBJ1-2, with D possibly matching TRBD1 (6 bases). The CDR3 has 14 amino acids. CDR1 and CDR2 from the germline V gene are SGHRS and YFSETQ. V shed 1 base and J shed 6 bases, with 13 bases lying between them. The CDR3 region has the DNA TGCGCCAGCAGCTTGTGGGGGGGCAACGATGGCTACACCTTC. It is translated as CASSLWGGNDGYTF.

The chain recombines TRBV15 with TRBJ1-2; D perhaps matches TRBD1 (5 bases). The CDR3 has 15 amino acids. Looked up from germline, CDR1 is LNHNV and CDR2 is YYDKDF (reference sequence). Trimming shortened V by 0 bases and J by 4 bases, and 12 bases separated the two germline ends. CDR3 sequence reads: CATSREGGDPYGYTF. CDR3 bases: TGTGCCACCAGCAGAGAAGGAGGGGACCCCTATGGCTACACCTTC.